This T cell receptor (beta chain) was found in a study of T cells in Graves' hyperthyroidism and ophthalmopathy. Study summary: Any treatment followed the collection of peripheral blood at initial diagnosis.

Deletions cut 0 bases from V and 3 bases from J, with 6 bases between. This CDR3 contains 14 residues. CDR1 is MNHEY and CDR2 is SVGAGI in the germline V gene. The investigators amplified TCR beta CDR3 regions from RNA transcripts. Primed by the HTBI set, a first-round RT-PCR was run on the TCR CDR3. MiXCR, run by TCRdb on the multiplex PCR reads, gives a single entry per CDR3 protein. The table shows 620,000 or so distinct CDR3 sequences, with approximately 15% occurring only once. Ophthalmopathy patients showed a Clinical Activity Score of at least 3, NOSPECS grade of at least 4 and duration under 3 months. Clinical symptoms, serum thyroxine, TRAb, thyroid ultrasound and orbital computed tomography informed diagnoses.

Specimen: blood. This clonotype originated in a woman in her forties or fifties with Graves' ophthalmopathy. The V gene is TRBV6-5, the J gene TRBJ1-5; no clear D gene. CDR3 DNA: TGTGCCAGCAGTTACTCCAGGCTCAATCAGCCCCAGCATTTT. Translation: CASSYSRLNQPQHF.